This T cell receptor beta chain was captured by sequencing in a study of cytomegalovirus exposure and HLA in healthy donors. 60 Vbeta and 13 Jbeta primers were used in PCR. Assay used: immunoSEQ multiplex PCR; TCRdb lists only in-frame clones, some missing. The sample lists 150,000 to 200,000 clones, around nine tenths seen once, with 1.5% to 2% in the top ten. The germline V gene has CDR1 LNHDA and CDR2 SQIVND (reference sequence). CDR3 length: 15 residues. V lost 0 bases, J lost 4 bases, and 12 bases lay in between. The clonotype was recovered from a woman aged 18-35 years in good health and CMV-seronegative. The rearrangement links TRBV19 to TRBJ1-2; maybe TRBD1 (5 bases). Input material: PBMCs. The CDR3 bases are TGTGCCAGTAGTATAGATCATAGGGGTGGCTATGGCTACACCTTC. Translated: CASSIDHRGGYGYTF.